Given below is one TCR beta chain in context. The antigen remains unidentified. These data are taken from a study of T cell responses to AZD1222 COVID-19 vaccine. Study at large: Researchers grouped second doses given at about 4 or about 12 weeks into one pool. Study-level points and caveats: It should be noted that donors were predominantly white British and more often female, and clonal diversity was possibly underestimated. At baseline, seropositivity was found in only 6 or 7 AZD1222 recipients. Increased Spike-specific TCR breadth and depth were observed after two AZD1222 doses.

Repertoires were generated with immunoSEQ multiplex PCR, while TCRdb's copy carries only in-frame clones and drops some. The data hold 110,000 to 150,000 clones, with 85% to 90% observed a single time. Germline loops: CDR1 SGHAT, CDR2 FQNNGV. CDR3 size: 15 residues. V lost 2 bases to trimming and J lost 0 bases; unmatched junction nucleotides: 2. This TCR derives from an adult in good health. This sample comprised peripheral blood, obtained on day 0 of AZD1222 vaccination. The chain uses TRBV11-2 and TRBJ1-1, with 8 bases aligning to TRBD1. The CDR3 loop reads CASSLPGQVNTEAFF. The CDR3 DNA reads TGTGCCAGCAGCTTACCGGGACAGGTGAACACTGAAGCTTTCTTT.